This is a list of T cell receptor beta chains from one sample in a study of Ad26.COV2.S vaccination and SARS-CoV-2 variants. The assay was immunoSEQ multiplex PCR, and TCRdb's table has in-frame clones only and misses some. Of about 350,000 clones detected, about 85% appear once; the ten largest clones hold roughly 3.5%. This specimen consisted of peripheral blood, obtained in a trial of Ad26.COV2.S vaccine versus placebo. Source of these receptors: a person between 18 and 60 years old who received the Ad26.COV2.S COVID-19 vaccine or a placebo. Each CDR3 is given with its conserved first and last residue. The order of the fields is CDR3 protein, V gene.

CDR3aa: CASSLVPAEASQYF; v_gene: TRBV5-4
CDR3aa: CSASVRTSGIYNEQFF; v_gene: TRBV20-1
CDR3aa: CASSQMVEAGVDGYTF; v_gene: TRBV7-6
CDR3aa: CASHRLAGFTGELFF; v_gene: TRBV27
CDR3aa: CATSRDGGGVGGYTF; v_gene: TRBV15
CDR3aa: CASSFRPTTLSDTQYF; v_gene: TRBV5-8
CDR3aa: CASSPAALAAGSLYEQYF; v_gene: TRBV5-5
CDR3aa: CASSRGASQETQYF; v_gene: TRBV19
CDR3aa: CASSDRTGGGYGYTF; v_gene: TRBV6-1
CDR3aa: CASRDWSNTGELFF; v_gene: TRBV2
CDR3aa: CASAPRREYVSGEQFF; v_gene: TRBV19
CDR3aa: CASSLIGNTEAFF; v_gene: TRBV5-4
CDR3aa: CASRGTGALGEKLFF; v_gene: TRBV28
CDR3aa: CASSRDREVYEQYF; v_gene: TRBV27
CDR3aa: CASSERQGTLAGYGYTF; v_gene: TRBV6-1
CDR3aa: CASSIDRQQGDTEAFF; v_gene: TRBV19
CDR3aa: CASSFRGTNTGELFF; v_gene: TRBV27
CDR3aa: CASSYSVTRETQYF; v_gene: TRBV6-2/TRBV6-3
CDR3aa: CASSSQETQYF; v_gene: TRBV18
CDR3aa: CASSPQDRGSEKLFF; v_gene: TRBV5-4
CDR3aa: CASSVIPDAVGGYTF; v_gene: TRBV9
CDR3aa: CASSVAGSYEQYF; v_gene: TRBV2
CDR3aa: CASSLEGGKGADTQYF; v_gene: TRBV7-6
CDR3aa: CASSYSSGGSGYTF; v_gene: TRBV6-2/TRBV6-3
CDR3aa: CASKDRTYEQYF; v_gene: TRBV12-3/TRBV12-4
CDR3aa: CATSRMKGTGAFYEQYF; v_gene: TRBV15
CDR3aa: CASSLTGRSDTQYF; v_gene: TRBV6-5
CDR3aa: CASSFGALDTQYF; v_gene: TRBV6-1
CDR3aa: CASTLQGTYYEQYF; v_gene: TRBV28
CDR3aa: CASSLFGTSSTDTQYF; v_gene: TRBV7-9
CDR3aa: CASSLGRTGARDTQYF; v_gene: TRBV11-2
CDR3aa: CASSESAGYSPLHF; v_gene: TRBV10-2
CDR3aa: CATSRDPGQGHQPQHF; v_gene: TRBV15
CDR3aa: CASSQASTGTFNYGYTF; v_gene: TRBV4-3
CDR3aa: CASAWGQGNEKLFF; v_gene: TRBV10-3
CDR3aa: CAGELGTSGRAPSGEQYF; v_gene: TRBV13
CDR3aa: CASSLQKGLRSPLHF; v_gene: TRBV13
CDR3aa: CATSVSAGGGTGELFF; v_gene: TRBV15
CDR3aa: CASRGAGGADTQYF; v_gene: TRBV6-5